This T cell receptor beta chain was documented in a study of cytomegalovirus exposure and HLA in healthy donors. Findings of the study overall: Across donors, most TCRs were seen rarely, yet some public ones were widespread. The tendency of first-cohort TCR clusters to co-occur in the 90 to 150 validation repertoires emerged from a later analysis. Researchers counted over 150 TCR beta chains as cytomegalovirus-associated.

Germline assignment: CDR1 SGHVS and CDR2 FQNEAQ. V shed 1 base, J shed 7 bases, and the junction held 8 bases outside the gene matches. The CDR3 totals 16 residues. To note about this clone: What it binds is unknown.

The donors were part of the validation cohort of some 120 subjects. That cohort was separate from the first cohort, which comprised some 670 subjects. TCRdb's table, derived via immunoSEQ multiplex PCR, lists solely in-frame clones and lacks some. In the table there are 80,000 or so clones, 95% of which are singletons. This TCR was sampled from a woman between 18 and 29 years old in good health and CMV-seronegative. The specimen sequenced was PBMCs. The V call is TRBV7-8, the J call TRBJ1-5; TRBD1 matches at 9 bases. As DNA, the CDR3 is TGTGCCAGCAGCTTAGGTCACAGGGGGCTAGGACAGCCCCAGCATTTT. It codes for CASSLGHRGLGQPQHF.